This passage covers 16 T cell receptor beta chains from one sample sequenced in a study of molecular identifiers for immune sequencing clone quantification. MiXCR, applied by TCRdb to the PCR reads, yields one record per CDR3 protein. The data hold 460,000 or so distinct CDR3 sequences, with over 20% observed a single time. The sequencing input was naive CD8+ T cells from blood, with Jurkat cell RNA spiked in. As for subset: FACS-sorted CD8+CD4-CCR7+CD45RA+ naive T cells. The receptors shown here come from a human donor in good health. Some libraries in this study had Jurkat cell RNA spiked in.

Regarding this clonotype: A much more abundant neighbour one base away suggests this may be a read error. The gene calls are TRBV6-5 and TRBJ1-5, with D hard to call. There are 14 residues in the CDR3. Germline CDR1 reads MNHEY; CDR2 reads SVGAGI. The V end lost 2 bases, the J end lost 2 bases, and 7 bases lay between the germline ends. Here the CDR3 DNA reads TGTGCCAGCAGTTACCCGGGAGGCAATCAGCCCCAGCATTTT. Encoded protein: CASSYPGGNQPQHF.

This clonotype was detected many times. The chain links TRBV5-6 to TRBJ2-7; D is possibly TRBD1 or TRBD2 (5 bases each). Deletions cut 4 bases from V and 9 bases from J, with 20 bases between. CDR1 SGHDT and CDR2 YYEEEE come from the germline V gene. The CDR3 length is 14 residues. The CDR3 loop is CASSLGTGVLGQYF. CDR3 nucleotides: TGTGCCAGCAGCCTCGGGACCGGGGTGCTTGGGCAGTACTTC.

This clonotype showed up many times. The J gene is TRBJ2-5, the V gene TRBV28; D call uncertain. Germline CDR1 reads MDHEN; CDR2 reads SYDVKM. The CDR3 is 16 residues long. V was trimmed by 2 bases and J by 2 bases, leaving 15 bases between them. The CDR3: CASSLKSPLDQETQYF. Written as DNA, the CDR3 is TGTGCCAGCAGTTTAAAGAGTCCCCTCGATCAAGAGACCCAGTACTTC.

Comments on this clonotype: With a much larger clone just one base away, this may be a read error. The rearrangement links TRBV7-6 to TRBJ2-5; 7 bases are a match to TRBD1. CDR1 and CDR2 (germline): SGHVS, FNYEAQ. Losses at the gene ends were 5 bases for V and 7 bases for J; bases not matched to a gene: 13. This CDR3 is 15 amino acids long. In DNA, the CDR3 is TGTGCCAGCAGCACAAACAGGGGCGACGAGGGGACCCAGTACTTC. It translates to CASSTNRGDEGTQYF.

This clonotype came up many times. This chain links TRBV4-3 with TRBJ2-3; a possible D gene is TRBD2 (6 bases). CDR1 and CDR2 from the germline V gene are LGHNA and YSLEER. The length of the CDR3 is 17 residues. Trimming removed 3 bases from V and 2 bases from J, with 18 bases in between. CDR3 region: CASSHPPRSGTTDTQYF. DNA of the CDR3: TGCGCCAGCAGCCACCCCCCCCGTAGCGGAACCACAGATACGCAGTATTTT.

The CDR3 region has the DNA TGTGCCAGTCACCTCGAGAACACAGATACGCAGTATTTT. Translated: CASHLENTDTQYF. The rearrangement links TRBV19 to TRBJ2-3; D unclear. Trimming pared 8 bases from V and 2 bases from J, leaving 11 bases between. The CDR3 length is 13 residues. In germline, CDR1 is LNHDA, CDR2 SQIVND (reference sequence).

With regard to this clonotype: A much bigger clone sits one base away, suggesting this may be a read error. The chain employs TRBV15 and TRBJ1-4, with D uncertain. Germline V gene data show CDR1 as LNHNV and CDR2 as YYDKDF (reference sequence). This CDR3 has 13 amino acids. V dropped 6 bases and J dropped 7 bases, with 12 bases sitting between them. DNA for the CDR3: TGTGCCACCAGACAGCGGGGTGGTGAAAAACTGTTTTTT. Its protein is CATRQRGGEKLFF.

This clonotype was observed many times. This chain connects TRBV5-6 to TRBJ2-7; D gene ambiguous. Trimming left V 3 bases short and J 2 bases short, with 9 bases between. Germline CDR1 is SGHDT and CDR2 is YYEEEE. The CDR3 contains 13 residues. CDR3 protein: CASSYDGPYEQYF. Here the CDR3 DNA reads TGTGCCAGCAGCTACGACGGCCCCTACGAGCAGTACTTC.

The rearrangement uses TRBV20-1 and TRBJ2-7; D is perhaps TRBD2 (5 bases). The CDR3 contains 14 residues. In germline, CDR1 is DFQATT, CDR2 SNEGSKA (reference sequence). Trimming took off 2 bases at V and 4 bases at J, with 15 bases between the two ends. The chain's CDR3 is CSARPISGIYEQYF. As DNA, the CDR3 is TGCAGTGCTAGACCCATCAGCGGTATTTACGAGCAGTACTTC.

This clonotype was found many times. The chain uses TRBV4-3 and TRBJ2-6; D gene uncertain. V was shortened by 0 bases and J by 0 bases, with 6 bases between the two germline ends. CDR3 length equals 16 residues. Germline V gene data show CDR1 as LGHNA and CDR2 as YSLEER. The CDR3, as DNA: TGCGCCAGCAGCCAAGATCCCGACTCTGGGGCCAACGTCCTGACTTTC. Its translation is CASSQDPDSGANVLTF.

This clonotype was seen only a few times. The chain employs TRBV9 and TRBJ2-5, with D possibly called TRBD1 or TRBD2 (5 bases each). The CDR3 sequence is 15 residues long. V lost 4 bases to trimming and J lost 0 bases, with 13 bases between them. Germline V gene lookup returns CDR1 SGDLS and CDR2 YYNGEE. The CDR3 nucleotides read TGTGCCAGCAGCCCCTATGGGGGATACCAAGAGACCCAGTACTTC. Amino acid sequence: CASSPYGGYQETQYF.

This clonotype was seen at least ten times. The chain has TRBV4-3 and TRBJ2-7, with D possibly being TRBD1 (6 bases). The CDR3 extends over 14 amino acids. V lost 4 bases and J 2 bases, leaving 12 bases between the germline ends. From germline, CDR1 is LGHNA and CDR2 YSLEER. The CDR3 coding sequence is TGCGCCAGCAGCCCCCGACAGGCTACCTACGAGCAGTACTTC. Translated: CASSPRQATYEQYF.

This clonotype was found many times. The V call is TRBV20-1, the J call TRBJ1-1; 7 bases fit TRBD1. Germline assignment: CDR1 DFQATT and CDR2 SNEGSKA (reference sequence). V was clipped by 3 bases and J by 10 bases; unmatched bases: 11. The CDR3 loop spans 13 amino acids. The CDR3 here is CSARPTGAVGAFF. For the CDR3, the DNA is TGCAGTGCTAGGCCTACAGGGGCAGTGGGAGCTTTCTTT.

Note on this clonotype: A read error may be the cause here, since a much bigger clone is one base away. CDR3 in amino acids: CTSSEFLGPTNIQYF. As DNA, the CDR3 is TGTACCAGCAGTGAATTTTTGGGACCGACGAACATTCAGTACTTC. The chain joins TRBV2 to TRBJ2-4; D tentatively fits TRBD1 or TRBD2 (5 bases each). The CDR3 loop spans 15 amino acids. Germline-derived CDR1 and CDR2 are SNHLY and FYNNEI.

This clonotype was observed a handful of times. V and J are TRBV5-4 and TRBJ2-4, with D perhaps given as TRBD1 or TRBD2 (5 bases each). V shed 4 bases and J shed 7 bases, with 9 bases lying between them. The germline V gene encodes CDR1 SGHNT and CDR2 YYREEE (reference sequence). The CDR3 consists of 12 residues. CDR3 amino acids: CASSEGTNIQYF. The CDR3 DNA reads TGTGCCAGCAGCGAGGGGACGAACATTCAGTACTTC. Combining the CDR3 with reference TRBV5-4 and TRBJ2-4 gives the whole variable domain ETGVTQSPTHLIKTRGQQVTLRCSSQSGHNTVSWYQQALGQGPQFIFQYYREEENGRGNFPPRFSGLQFPNYSSELNVNALELDDSALYLCASSEGTNIQYFGAGTRLSVL.

About this clonotype: A single base separates this from a much larger clone, so it may be a read error. The CDR3 carries no conserved terminal phenylalanine or tryptophan, so it likely arises from a read error. V and J are TRBV28 and TRBJ1-4; 7 bases line up with TRBD1. Germline V gene sequence: CDR1 MDHEN, CDR2 SYDVKM. V gave up 4 bases and J gave up 7 bases; unmatched junction bases: 12. This CDR3 region has 16 residues. The DNA for the CDR3 is TGTGCCAGCAGTTCACCCACCGGGACAGAGATTGAAAAACTGTTTCTT. Its translation is CASSSPTGTEIEKLFL.